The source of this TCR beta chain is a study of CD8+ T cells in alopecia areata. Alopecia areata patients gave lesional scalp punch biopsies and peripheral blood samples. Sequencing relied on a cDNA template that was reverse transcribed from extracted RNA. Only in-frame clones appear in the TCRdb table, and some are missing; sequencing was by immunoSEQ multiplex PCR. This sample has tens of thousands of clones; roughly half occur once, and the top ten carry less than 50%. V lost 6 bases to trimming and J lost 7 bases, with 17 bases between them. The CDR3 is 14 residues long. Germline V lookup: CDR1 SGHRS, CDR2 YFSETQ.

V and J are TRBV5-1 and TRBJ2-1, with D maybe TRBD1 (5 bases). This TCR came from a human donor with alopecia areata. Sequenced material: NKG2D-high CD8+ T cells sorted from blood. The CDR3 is CASTPHSGRNEQFF. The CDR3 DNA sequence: TGCGCCAGCACCCCCCACTCAGGGCGGAATGAGCAGTTCTTC. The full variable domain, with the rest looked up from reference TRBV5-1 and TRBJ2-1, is KAGVTQTPRYLIKTRGQQVTLSCSPISGHRSVSWYQQTPGQGLQFLFEYFSETQRNKGNFPGRFSGRQFSNSRSEMNVSTLELGDSALYLCASTPHSGRNEQFFGPGTRLTVL.